This TCR beta chain emerged from a study of blood T cell repertoires in COVID-19. Study overall: The study drew acute and convalescent COVID-19 samples from the United States, Italy and Spain.

Germline-derived CDR1 and CDR2 are SGHDN and FVKESK. The V gene lost 4 bases and the J gene lost 1 base, with 18 bases spanning the gap. The CDR3 spans 17 residues. This clone was detected once. Clones were sequenced by immunoSEQ multiplex PCR, and TCRdb holds only the in-frame ones, with some missing. The table has some 120,000 clones, around nine tenths seen once. What was sequenced was peripheral blood. The source is a man aged 45 to 65 with active COVID-19. The chain has TRBV14 and TRBJ2-3, with D possibly being TRBD2 (6 bases). In nucleotides, the CDR3 is TGTGCCAGCAGCCTAGACCGGATAGGGGAGGGCACAGATACGCAGTATTTT. Residues: CASSLDRIGEGTDTQYF.